Listed below are T cell receptor beta chains from one sample, sequenced in a study of T-cell memory formation after mild COVID-19. TCRdb analysed the 5' RACE reads with MiXCR anew, one entry per CDR3 protein. Among some 200,000 distinct CDR3 sequences listed, about a fifth were seen once. The specimen was PBMCs or a T cell subset sorted from them (not recorded which). These receptors came from an adult woman who had mild COVID-19 (a few samples of this study predate the infection). Cell type and time point are not known. Both conserved end residues are part of each CDR3. A D gene is named only where the DNA matches it firmly. Where a row states a size, it is once, few, many or the class of an expanded clone; other rows omit it.

J | V | size | D | DNA | CDR3
TRBJ2-2 | TRBV9 | few | . | TGTGCCAGCAGCGTAGCTCTCGGGGAGCTGTTTTTT | CASSVALGELFF
TRBJ1-1 | TRBV6-1 | few | . | TGTGCCAGCAGCGACAGGATGAACACTGAAGCTTTCTTT | CASSDRMNTEAFF
TRBJ2-5 | TRBV6-2/TRBV6-3 | . | . | TGTGCCAGCAGTTCTCATAGCGGCCAAGAGACCCAGTACTTC | CASSSHSGQETQYF
TRBJ1-2 | TRBV5-1 | many | . | TGCGCCAGCAGCTTGGATGGCTATGGCTACACCTTC | CASSLDGYGYTF
TRBJ1-2 | TRBV27 | few | . | TGTGCCAGCAGTCCCAGTACAGGGCTGGTCTATGGCTACACCTTC | CASSPSTGLVYGYTF
TRBJ2-3 | TRBV2 | few | TRBD2 | TGTGCCAGCGGAGGGACTAGCGGGAGCCCAGATACGCAGTATTTT | CASGGTSGSPDTQYF
TRBJ1-1 | TRBV4-3 | . | . | TGCGCCAGCAGCCTCTCGGTCCGATTGGGGACTGAAGCTTTCTTT | CASSLSVRLGTEAFF
TRBJ2-2 | TRBV5-1 | few | TRBD1 | TGCGCCAGCAGAGCAGGGGACAGGGAGAACACCGGGGAGCTGTTTTTT | CASRAGDRENTGELFF
TRBJ2-1 | TRBV11-2 | few | . | TGTGCCACGTGCCGAAGCTCCTACAATGAGCAGTTCTTC | CATCRSSYNEQFF
TRBJ2-5 | TRBV4-3 | . | . | TGCGCCAGCAGCCAAGATGCAACTTCTCAAGAGACCCAGTACTTC | CASSQDATSQETQYF
TRBJ2-1 | TRBV4-3 | . | . | TGCGCCAGCAGCCAAGACTACAATGAGCAGTTCTTC | CASSQDYNEQFF
TRBJ2-2 | TRBV20-1 | . | . | TGCAGTGCTAAGGACATCAGACTACACACCGGGGAGCTGTTTTTT | CSAKDIRLHTGELFF
TRBJ2-5 | TRBV6-5 | . | TRBD2 | TGTGCCAGCAGTCTGCCAGCGGGAGGGCCGGAGACCCAGTACTTC | CASSLPAGGPETQYF
TRBJ2-7 | TRBV14 | few | TRBD1 | TGTGCCAGCAGCCAAACAGGGGACAGGGTCGTCAACGAGCAGTACTTC | CASSQTGDRVVNEQYF
TRBJ2-1 | TRBV11-2 | few | TRBD2 | TGTGCCAGCAGCTCTAACCTTGGACTAGCGGGGGATGACACCTACAATGAGCAGTTCTTC | CASSSNLGLAGDDTYNEQFF
TRBJ1-3 | TRBV12-3/TRBV12-4 | . | . | TGTGCCAGCAGTTTAGGCCTAGGGGCTGGAAACACCATATATTTT | CASSLGLGAGNTIYF
TRBJ2-5 | TRBV27 | few | . | TGTGCCAGCAGCTTCTCTCAAGAGACCCAGTACTTC | CASSFSQETQYF
TRBJ2-7 | TRBV5-6 | . | . | TGTGCCAGCAGCCCGCCGGGAGTAGGGTACGAGCAGTACTTC | CASSPPGVGYEQYF
TRBJ2-3 | TRBV24-1 | . | . | TGTGCCACCAGTGATTTTGGAAGGAACACAGATACGCAGTATTTT | CATSDFGRNTDTQYF
TRBJ2-1 | TRBV3-1 | few | TRBD2 | TGTGCCAGCAGCCAAGTTGTACTAGCGGGAGCCACTGAGCAGTTCTTC | CASSQVVLAGATEQFF
TRBJ1-1 | TRBV5-1 | few | . | TGCGCCAGCAGGTACAGGGAGTTGAACACTGAAGCTTTCTTT | CASRYRELNTEAFF
TRBJ2-4 | TRBV4-1 | . | . | TGCGCCAGCAGCCAAGACTCCTACCTAGCCAAAAACATTCAGTACTTC | CASSQDSYLAKNIQYF
TRBJ2-2 | TRBV7-6 | . | . | TGTGCCAGCACCAGAGGGGATGGCACCGGGGAGCTGTTTTTT | CASTRGDGTGELFF
TRBJ2-1 | TRBV7-2 | . | TRBD1 | TGTGCCAGCAGCTTCGGGACAGGTACCTACAATGAGCAGTTCTTC | CASSFGTGTYNEQFF
TRBJ2-3 | TRBV2 | once | . | TGTGCCAGCAGTGATTATGTAGCGGAGAGCACAGATACGCAGTATTTT | CASSDYVAESTDTQYF
TRBJ2-1 | TRBV13 | once | TRBD2 | TGTGCCAGCAGCCCCGGGACTACTGACAATGAGCAGTTCTTC | CASSPGTTDNEQFF
TRBJ2-3 | TRBV5-1 | . | . | TGCGCCACCTCCTATCTTCTTGGAACCAGCACAGATACGCAGTATTTT | CATSYLLGTSTDTQYF
TRBJ2-3 | TRBV4-1 | few | . | TGCGCCAGCAGCCGAGAGGACAGAGCTAAAGACACAGATACGCAGTATTTT | CASSREDRAKDTDTQYF
TRBJ2-1 | TRBV7-9 | few | TRBD2 | TGTGCCAGCAGCTTAGTACTAGCGGGAGGAGGGTATGAGCAGTTCTTC | CASSLVLAGGGYEQFF
TRBJ2-1 | TRBV7-9 | . | . | TGTGCCAGCAGCTTATTCAGGGACCTTGACAATGAGCAGTTCTTC | CASSLFRDLDNEQFF
TRBJ2-7 | TRBV29-1 | few | TRBD2 | TGCAGCGTTGTGGGACTAGCGGGAGCAAACTACGAGCAGTACTTC | CSVVGLAGANYEQYF
TRBJ1-2 | TRBV9 | . | . | TGTGCCAGCAGCGTAGCGAGCGATGGCTACACCTTC | CASSVASDGYTF
TRBJ2-2 | TRBV7-8 | few | . | TGTGCCAGCAGCTTATTGGACGGGAGAAGGGGCACCGGGGAGCTGTTTTTT | CASSLLDGRRGTGELFF
TRBJ1-6 | TRBV5-1 | few | . | TGCGCCAGCAGTTCTTTTTTAGGTTCACCCCTCCACTTT | CASSSFLGSPLHF
TRBJ2-7 | TRBV5-1 | few | . | TGCGCCAGCAGCTCCAGAGGTTTCCACGAGCAGTACTTC | CASSSRGFHEQYF
TRBJ1-1 | TRBV27 | few | . | TGTGCCAGCAGTAATAACGGCGGGTTCACTGAAGCTTTCTTT | CASSNNGGFTEAFF
TRBJ2-3 | TRBV7-9 | many | . | TGTGCCAGCAGCTCAACGGGGGACGAAGGCGCAGATACGCAGTATTTT | CASSSTGDEGADTQYF
TRBJ2-7 | TRBV5-1 | . | TRBD1 | TGCGCCAGCAGAGAGGGACAGACCTACGAGCAGTACTTC | CASREGQTYEQYF
TRBJ2-1 | TRBV5-1 | . | TRBD2 | TGCGCCAGCAGCTTCGAGCCCCTAGCGGGAGGGTTCGATGAGCAGTTCTTC | CASSFEPLAGGFDEQFF
TRBJ2-7 | TRBV9 | few | TRBD1 | TGTGCCAGCAGCAATTCCGAAGGGGGCGCCTACGAGCAGTACTTC | CASSNSEGGAYEQYF
TRBJ2-3 | TRBV29-1 | few | . | TGCAGCGTTTTGACTAAGTCTAGCACAGATACGCAGTATTTT | CSVLTKSSTDTQYF
TRBJ2-5 | TRBV7-8 | few | . | TGTGCCAGCAGCCCTATAACTAGCTTGGGAGAGACCCAGTACTTC | CASSPITSLGETQYF
TRBJ1-5 | TRBV12-3/TRBV12-4 | . | . | TGTGCCAGCAGTCTCAAGGAGACGAATACTTATAGCAATCAGCCCCAGCATTTT | CASSLKETNTYSNQPQHF
TRBJ1-1 | TRBV21-1 | . | . | TGTGCCAGCGGAGAAGTAGGCACTGAAGCTTTCTTT | CASGEVGTEAFF
TRBJ2-2 | TRBV4-1 | few | . | TGCGCCAGCAGCCAAGTTCAGAACACCGGGGAGCTGTTTTTT | CASSQVQNTGELFF
TRBJ2-2 | TRBV12-3/TRBV12-4 | . | TRBD2 | TGTGCCAGCAGTTCCGGGACTAGCGTTGGGGAGCTGTTTTTT | CASSSGTSVGELFF
TRBJ2-5 | TRBV2 | few | TRBD2 | TGTGCCAAAGCGGGGGAGACCCAGTACTTC | CAKAGETQYF
TRBJ1-2 | TRBV7-3 | . | . | TGTGCCAGCAGCCCTGACGGGACGGACTATGGCTACACCTTC | CASSPDGTDYGYTF
TRBJ1-1 | TRBV12-3/TRBV12-4 | . | . | TGTGCCAGCAGTTTAAATATAGGGGCTTTCTTT | CASSLNIGAFF
TRBJ2-1 | TRBV7-6 | . | . | TGTGCCAGCAGCTTAGCGGCACAGCGGCCAGACAATGAGCAGTTCTTC | CASSLAAQRPDNEQFF
TRBJ2-7 | TRBV7-7 | . | TRBD2 | TGTGCTAGCAGCCCTGGGACTAGCTGGACCTACGAGCAGTACTTC | CASSPGTSWTYEQYF
TRBJ1-5 | TRBV4-1 | . | . | TGCGCCAGCAGCCTAGACAGATATAGCAATCAGCCCCAGCATTTT | CASSLDRYSNQPQHF
TRBJ2-7 | TRBV6-5 | . | TRBD1 | TGTGCCAGTGGAGAGGGGGCTTTGTACGAGCAGTACTTC | CASGEGALYEQYF
TRBJ2-1 | TRBV29-1 | few | . | TGCAGCGTTGAAGAGTGGAGGGGCTCCTACAATGAGCAGTTCTTC | CSVEEWRGSYNEQFF